What follows is one TCR beta chain and its context. Its antigen is still unknown. One end of the junction does not line up with germline, which may come from a read error. The entry originates in a study of CD8 T cells in ankylosing spondylitis. Germline-derived CDR1 and CDR2 are SGHDT and YYEEEE. CDR3 length: 12 amino acids. General study points: Certain motif variants had earlier been reported in reactive arthritis synovial fluid and blood. There was reportedly significant enrichment of clones that were disease-linked in matched ankylosing spondylitis synovial fluid.

It was by quantitative 5'-RACE with molecular barcodes that TCR beta libraries were made. From the 5' RACE reads, TCRdb called clonotypes with MiXCR, one entry per CDR3 protein. The sample has 380,000 or so distinct CDR3 sequences, roughly 20% seen once; the top ten hold about 12%. The sequenced sample was blood, either unsorted or a sorted T cell fraction (not recorded which). The sequence was obtained from a male donor with ankylosing spondylitis or in good health (not recorded which). The chain recombines TRBV5-6 with TRBJ2-5; D call uncertain. The CDR3 is CASSLGGPRPSF. CDR3 nucleotides: TGTGCCAGCAGCTTGGGAGGTCCCCGGCCAAGCTTC.